Following are 24 T cell receptor beta chains from one sample sequenced in a study of OX40 agonist ivuxolimab in advanced cancers. Clones were read by immunoSEQ multiplex PCR, and TCRdb kept only the in-frame ones, dropping some. Of approximately 8,800 clones listed, more than 70% are singletons. The sequencing here drew on CD4+ or CD8+ T cells sorted from blood, taken in a trial of the OX40 agonist ivuxolimab. All receptors come from an adult with an advanced solid tumor such as melanoma, head and neck, liver or kidney cancer.

The chain is built from TRBV5-1 and TRBJ1-2, with 9 bases identical to TRBD1. There are 16 residues in the CDR3. The germline CDR1 and CDR2 sequences are SGHRS and YFSETQ. V lost 2 bases to trimming and J lost 7 bases; unmatched junction nucleotides: 12. The CDR3 DNA reads as TGCGCCAGCAGCTTCCTAACAGGGGGCGATCTGGGTGGCTACACCTTC. This translates into CASSFLTGGDLGGYTF. Combining the CDR3 with reference TRBV5-1 and TRBJ1-2 gives the whole variable domain KAGVTQTPRYLIKTRGQQVTLSCSPISGHRSVSWYQQTPGQGLQFLFEYFSETQRNKGNFPGRFSGRQFSNSRSEMNVSTLELGDSALYLCASSFLTGGDLGGYTFGSGTRLTVV.

The V and J genes are TRBV6-1 and TRBJ1-1; D might be TRBD1 (6 bases). This CDR3 comprises 14 residues. V was pared by 3 bases and J by 1 base, with 9 bases between. Germline V gene data show CDR1 as MNHNS and CDR2 as SASEGT. CDR3 in DNA: TGTGCCAGCAGTGACCAGACAGGGAACACTGAAGCTTTCTTT. It specifies CASSDQTGNTEAFF.

The chain uses TRBV19 and TRBJ2-5; 9 bases are a match to TRBD1. The CDR3 sequence is 17 residues long. Germline CDR1 is LNHDA and CDR2 is SQIVND (reference sequence). V was pared by 6 bases and J by 5 bases, with 16 bases of the junction left unmatched. DNA of the CDR3: TGTGCCAGTAGCTACCCTGGTACAGGGGGCTTACGGGAGACCCAGTACTTC. Residues: CASSYPGTGGLRETQYF.

This clone has more than one count but fewer than ten. This chain joins TRBV9 and TRBJ1-5, with D hard to call. Trimming took 0 bases from V and 2 from J, leaving 6 bases between them. This CDR3 spans 14 amino acids. CDR1 is SGDLS, CDR2 YYNGEE, per germline. CDR3 bases: TGTGCCAGCAGCGTAGATGGGGGCAATCAGCCCCAGCATTTT. Translating gives CASSVDGGNQPQHF.

This clone has more than one count but fewer than ten. The chain is built from TRBV6-1 and TRBJ1-1; 12 nucleotides line up with TRBD1. Germline V gene sequence: CDR1 MNHNS, CDR2 SASEGT. The CDR3 runs to 16 residues. Trimming took 3 bases from V and 6 from J; bases not matched to a gene: 8. In DNA form, the CDR3 reads TGTGCCAGCAGTGAGGCGTCGGGACAGGGGGCCTCTGAAGCTTTCTTT. Its protein is CASSEASGQGASEAFF.

The chain combines TRBV5-5 with TRBJ2-3; D possibly corresponds to TRBD2 (5 bases). The germline V gene has CDR1 SGHKS and CDR2 YYEKEE (reference sequence). The CDR3 length is 16 residues. With 0 bases removed from V and 0 bases from J, the gap between germline ends came to 11 bases. CDR3 in amino acids: CASSLERQPSTDTQYF. The CDR3 DNA sequence: TGTGCCAGCAGCTTGGAGCGGCAGCCAAGCACAGATACGCAGTATTTT.

This CDR3 reads CASSLNGGNTEAFF. The CDR3 DNA reads as TGTGCCAGCAGCTTAAACGGGGGGAACACTGAAGCTTTCTTT. V gene TRBV7-3 combines with J gene TRBJ1-1, with a tentative D call TRBD1 (5 bases). The CDR3 has 14 residues. Germline values: CDR1 SGHTA, CDR2 FQGTGA. V lost 1 base, J lost 1 base, and 7 bases lay in between. Looking up the rest from reference TRBV7-3 and TRBJ1-1 gives the full variable domain: GAGVSQTPSNKVTEKGKYVELRCDPISGHTALYWYRQSLGQGPEFLIYFQGTGAADDSGLPNDRFFAVRPEGSVSTLKIQRTERGDSAVYLCASSLNGGNTEAFFGQGTRLTVV.

The CDR3 bases are TGTGCCAGCAGCTCTGGACAGGTTGGAGGGACCCTCTATGGCTACACCTTC. Translating it yields CASSSGQVGGTLYGYTF. V is TRBV5-6 and J is TRBJ1-2; 7 bases match TRBD1. Germline values: CDR1 SGHDT, CDR2 YYEEEE. V shed 3 bases and J 4 bases; nucleotides not matched to a gene: 15. The CDR3 totals 17 residues.

The V call is TRBV6-5, the J call TRBJ1-2; TRBD1 is a possible D gene (6 bases). The CDR3 length is 12 residues. Germline V lookup: CDR1 MNHEY, CDR2 SVGAGI. Trimming pared 11 bases from V and 8 bases from J, leaving 18 bases between. In DNA form, the CDR3 reads TGTGCCGGACAAAACAGGGCAAAGGGCTACACCTTC. It is translated as CAGQNRAKGYTF.

This chain uses TRBV19 with TRBJ2-7; tentative D call: TRBD1 (6 bases). The CDR3 totals 16 residues. Trimming took off 4 bases at V and 0 bases at J, with 16 bases between the two ends. The V gene's germline CDR1 is LNHDA and CDR2 SQIVND (reference sequence). The CDR3 sequence: CASSTEQGRSSYEQYF. The CDR3 DNA reads TGTGCCAGTAGTACCGAACAGGGCCGAAGCTCCTACGAGCAGTACTTC.

J is TRBJ2-3 and V is TRBV19; the match to TRBD1 covers 9 bases. Per germline, CDR1 LNHDA and CDR2 SQIVND (reference sequence). The V gene end was trimmed by 9 bases and the J gene end by 4 bases; junction bases not matched to a gene: 8. The CDR3 consists of 14 residues. The CDR3 sequence: CASQDRGGPDTQYF. Written as DNA, the CDR3 is TGTGCCAGCCAGGACAGGGGAGGCCCAGATACGCAGTATTTT.

This clone was seen only once. The rearrangement uses TRBV6-5 and TRBJ1-2, with no clear D. Germline V gives CDR1 MNHEY, CDR2 SVGAGI. The CDR3 runs to 13 residues. Trimming cost V 5 bases and J 2 bases, with 9 bases left between them. This CDR3 reads CASSPRQNYGYTF. CDR3 coding DNA: TGTGCCAGCAGTCCCCGTCAAAACTATGGCTACACCTTC.

The genes are TRBV6-5 and TRBJ2-3, with 10 bases matching TRBD1. The V gene's germline CDR1 is MNHEY and CDR2 SVGAGI. V lost 6 bases, J lost 3 bases, and 6 bases stayed unmatched. CDR3 length equals 15 residues. The CDR3 DNA reads as TGTGCCAGCAGGCAAGGACAGGGGGAGACAGATACGCAGTATTTT. Translating it yields CASRQGQGETDTQYF.

The V call is TRBV5-6, the J call TRBJ2-7; 7 bases line up with TRBD1. The J segment lost 5 bases and the V segment lost 6 bases, leaving 17 bases of the junction unmatched. Germline lookup yields CDR1 SGHDT and CDR2 YYEEEE. This CDR3 is 16 amino acids long. The CDR3 is CASTKTGQVNWDEQYF. The CDR3 region has the DNA TGTGCCAGCACCAAGACCGGACAGGTGAATTGGGACGAGCAGTACTTC.

This chain uses TRBV9 with TRBJ1-1; weak D call: TRBD1 (5 bases). The ends were cut back, 3 bases at V and 3 bases at J, with 12 bases in the middle. The germline CDR1 and CDR2 sequences are SGDLS and YYNGEE. This CDR3 comprises 14 residues. CDR3 sequence reads: CASSASGPYTEAFF. CDR3 coding DNA: TGTGCCAGCAGCGCCTCGGGACCCTACACTGAAGCTTTCTTT.

The chain uses TRBV7-9 and TRBJ2-5; D perhaps matches TRBD1 (6 bases). The germline V and J ends were trimmed by 3 bases and 2 bases, with 13 bases remaining between them. The CDR3 totals 15 residues. The germline gives CDR1 SEHNR, CDR2 FQNEAQ (reference sequence). The CDR3: CASSFSGHLQETQYF. The CDR3 bases are TGTGCCAGCAGCTTCTCGGGACACCTGCAAGAGACCCAGTACTTC.

The chain combines TRBV27 with TRBJ1-6; no reliable D call. Per the germline V gene, CDR1 is MNHEY and CDR2 is SMNVEV (reference sequence). V was shortened by 4 bases and J by 6 bases, with 7 bases between the two germline ends. The CDR3 has 13 residues. The CDR3 spells CASSSGGNSPLHF. The CDR3 bases are TGTGCCAGCAGTTCAGGTGGTAATTCACCCCTCCACTTT.

This chain uses TRBV7-6 with TRBJ2-7, with unresolved D. V lost 1 base and J 5 bases, leaving 12 bases between the germline ends. Germline CDR1 and CDR2: SGHVS and FNYEAQ. The CDR3 sequence is 14 residues long. CDR3 residues: CASSLVIGGHEQYF. CDR3 in DNA: TGTGCCAGCAGCTTAGTAATAGGTGGTCACGAGCAGTACTTC.

The rearrangement joins TRBV10-2 to TRBJ2-3; 7 bases are a match to TRBD2. The CDR3 is 15 amino acids. The V gene's germline CDR1 is WSHSY and CDR2 SAAADI. Trimming cost V 8 bases and J 1 base; bases outside gene matches: 9. This chain's CDR3 is CASSSWAGGTDTQYF. The CDR3, as DNA: TGCGCCAGCTCCTCCTGGGCGGGGGGCACAGATACGCAGTATTTT.

V gene TRBV4-3 combines with J gene TRBJ2-7, with D perhaps given as TRBD1 or TRBD2 (5 bases each). Trimming cost V 1 base and J 3 bases, with 13 bases left between them. CDR1 is LGHNA, CDR2 YSLEER, per germline. The CDR3 contains 15 residues. The CDR3, as DNA: TGCGCCAGCAGCCAAGCGAGGGACGGATACTACGAGCAGTACTTC. Its protein is CASSQARDGYYEQYF.

The chain combines TRBV11-1 with TRBJ1-1; no definite D call. The CDR3 runs to 15 residues. The germline CDR1 and CDR2 sequences are SGHAT and FQDESV (reference sequence). V dropped 1 base and J dropped 4 bases, with 13 bases sitting between them. The CDR3 DNA is TGTGCCAGCAGCTTAGTAGGAGAGGGAGGCACTGAAGCTTTCTTT. Translating it yields CASSLVGEGGTEAFF.

This clone was recorded a few times. V usage is TRBV7-9 and J usage is TRBJ1-2; the D is unclear. This CDR3 region has 11 residues. Germline values: CDR1 SEHNR, CDR2 FQNEAQ (reference sequence). Trimming left V 5 bases short and J 2 bases short, with 3 bases between. The CDR3 nucleotides are TGTGCCAGCAGCGCAAACTATGGCTACACCTTC. Translating gives CASSANYGYTF.

The V gene is TRBV29-1, the J gene TRBJ2-1, with D tentatively TRBD2 (7 bases). The germline gives CDR1 SQVTM, CDR2 ANQGSEA. Deletions cut 1 base from V and 7 bases from J, with 23 bases between. This CDR3 region has 17 residues. In nucleotides, the CDR3 is TGCAGCGTTGAAGCTAATGGGGAGGGCAGGGGTAGAAATGAGCAGTTCTTC. This codes for CSVEANGEGRGRNEQFF.

The V call is TRBV7-9, the J call TRBJ2-7; 8 bases line up with TRBD2. Germline V gene data show CDR1 as SEHNR and CDR2 as FQNEAQ (reference sequence). The J segment lost 3 bases and the V segment lost 8 bases, leaving 24 bases of the junction unmatched. The CDR3 extends over 19 amino acids. The CDR3 DNA reads TGTGCCAGCTTAGGGACTAGTAGGGTCGGAGTTGGGGTTGACTACGAGCAGTACTTC. Its protein product is CASLGTSRVGVGVDYEQYF.